One T cell receptor beta chain is described in this entry. The table lists this clonotype with a few counts. Its antigen is not yet known. One base away there is no much larger clone; base qualities are not given. TCR beta CDR3 regions were amplified from RNA transcripts for repertoire sequencing. The first round of RT-PCR was done with HTBI primers and the Qiagen OneStep RT-PCR kit, and was followed by a second round of multiplex PCR, then size selection and purification. Sequencing of the libraries was carried out on an Illumina HiSeq2000 in paired-end mode with 100 bp reads. The original pipeline was this. Reads were processed with SOAPnuke, discarding reads with adapters, uncalled bases, mean Phred below 15, or no exact constant-primer or identifier match. COPE v1.2.5 was used to merge the high-quality paired reads. Each unique nucleotide sequence was defined as a clonotype, and clonotypes were aligned to IMGT TRB V, D and J references with MiTCR v1.1. Analysis was restricted to V-J combinations with a frequency above 0.0001, which covered roughly 99% of repertoires. A TCR clonal expansion and chaos score per V-J combination was defined as the ratio of F50 clonal expansion to chaos observed in the TCRdist matrix. Features were reduced by Welch's t-statistics and random forest to about a dozen V-J combinations, which fed a naive Bayes classifier. The Morisita-Horn index was used to measure how similar the thyroid and blood repertoires were. Using fastp trimming at Q25 and MiXCR clonotype assembly, TCRdb reanalyzed the public sequencing data and kept in-frame beta chains. Rows merge per CDR3 protein into single entries with the most common DNA and genes. TCRdb, not the authors, supplied the V and J calls. Present in this sample are about 340,000 distinct CDR3 sequences, roughly 16% of which were seen just once. The biggest ten clones account for around 12% of the sample.

The CDR3 spans 14 residues, from the cysteine through the phenylalanine. The read is trimmed to its CDR3 DNA, 42 bases read in frame from base 1. The trim is 1 base for V and 3 bases for J, with a gap of 10 bases between the germline ends. The germline V gene provides CDR1 MDHEN and CDR2 SYDVKM. The record originates from a study of Graves' ophthalmopathy and Graves' hyperthyroidism (dated by TCRdb to between 2018 and 2020). Describing the broader study: Peripheral blood was collected at initial diagnosis, prior to any treatment. The study used TCR beta repertoire signatures to distinguish Graves' ophthalmopathy from Graves' hyperthyroidism and to predict progression to ophthalmopathy. In total, 120 to 150 blood samples were TCR-sequenced: around 42 ophthalmopathy, under 85 hyperthyroidism and approximately 17 hyperthyroidism-to-ophthalmopathy patients. To explore V-J signatures that distinguish ophthalmopathy from hyperthyroidism, a discovery set of about 99 patients was enrolled, made up of over 40 with ophthalmopathy and 57 with stable hyperthyroidism. The independent validation cohort included roughly 19 hyperthyroidism patients plus 17 patients who later progressed from hyperthyroidism to ophthalmopathy. T-cell repertoires of thyroid tissue and blood were compared in about 6 hyperthyroidism patients. After sampling, hyperthyroidism patients received methimazole starting at 30 mg daily, and ophthalmopathy patients received high-dose intravenous methylprednisolone.

The ophthalmopathy patients had moderately to severely active disease, with a Clinical Activity Score of 3 or higher, a NOSPECS grade of 4 or higher, and a disease duration of less than 3 months. Patients with other autoimmune diseases, uncontrolled infections, pregnancy or lactation were excluded. Diagnosis relied on clinical symptoms, serum thyroxine, TRAb, thyroid ultrasound and orbital computed tomography. Ficoll-Paque density gradient centrifugation was used to isolate PBMCs from 8 to 10 ml of fresh peripheral blood. Trizol reagent was used to extract the total RNA, and its quality was then checked on an Agilent 2100 Bioanalyzer. Study-wide findings and limitations: In cross-validation, the 13-signature model distinguished ophthalmopathy from stable hyperthyroidism with more than 85% sensitivity and 81.08% specificity, while in the test set the corresponding values were about 80% and 75%. Sample size was not predetermined statistically, and investigators were not blinded to group allocation. In validation, the model predicted ophthalmopathy progression with more than 55% sensitivity and roughly 72% specificity; some 13 predicted patients were CT-confirmed with GO in a median of around 6 months. Most expanded thyroid clonotypes with a frequency above 0.001 also appeared in blood, which suggests that blood repertoires may reflect the immune response in the thyroid.

Recombination joined TRBV28 with TRBJ2-7, with an unclear D gene assignment. Sequencing used peripheral blood. The origin of this receptor is an adult man with Graves' ophthalmopathy. The CDR3 region reads CASSLYRPGYEQYF. At the DNA level, the sequence is TGTGCCAGCAGTTTATACCGGCCTGGCTACGAGCAGTACTTC.